This TCR beta chain was captured by sequencing in a study of blood T cell repertoires in COVID-19. For the study at large: Both acute and convalescent COVID-19 samples were obtained from the United States, Italy and Spain.

The protocol was immunoSEQ multiplex PCR, while the TCRdb copy is restricted to in-frame clones and leaves out a portion. The sample shows some 150,000 clones, more than 85% of them seen only once. There are a few counts of this clone. The CDR3 is 13 amino acids. Germline CDR1 reads MNHEY; CDR2 reads SVGAGI. V lost 2 bases and J 2 bases, leaving 6 bases between the germline ends. V usage is TRBV6-5 and J usage is TRBJ1-2; the D is unclear. This clonotype was obtained from a man in his sixties with active or convalescent COVID-19. Sequencing input: peripheral blood. The CDR3 bases are TGTGCCAGCAGTTACCTTTTGAACTATGGCTACACCTTC. Encoded protein: CASSYLLNYGYTF.